This T cell receptor beta chain was profiled in a study of regulatory T cells in long-lasting Graves disease. Germline V lookup: CDR1 MNHEY, CDR2 SVGAGI. The trim removed 2 bases at V and 9 bases at J, leaving 6 bases unmatched. This CDR3 has 15 amino acids. This sample's time point: newly diagnosed GD, antithyroid drugs for less than 3 months. PBMCs provided the RNA from which the TCR library was made. Both iRepertoire HTBI primers and Arm-PCR of CDR3 regions were used to build the TCR beta libraries. MiXCR, run by TCRdb on the multiplex PCR reads, gives a single entry per CDR3 protein. Of 500,000 or so distinct CDR3 sequences detected, approximately 14% appear once; the ten largest clones hold about a sixth. Separately, the same data were catalogued under a study of T cells in Graves' hyperthyroidism and ophthalmopathy. From that paper: The HTBI primer set was used in a first-round RT-PCR of the TCR CDR3. A model of 13 V-J features distinguished ophthalmopathy from stable hyperthyroidism.

The receptor was isolated from a woman aged 45-59 years with Graves disease. Sample: peripheral blood mononuclear cells (PBMCs), taken at new diagnosis, from a patient treated with antithyroid drugs. The gene calls are TRBV6-5 and TRBJ2-1; 11 bases are a match to TRBD2. CDR3 sequence reads: CASSYGVAGGIEQFF. The CDR3 bases are TGTGCCAGCAGTTACGGAGTAGCGGGAGGGATTGAGCAGTTCTTC.